Sequencing of this T cell receptor beta chain was carried out in a study of T cells in localized non-small cell lung cancer. Points from the study as a whole: Higher T cell density in the blood was associated with longer overall survival, whereas higher adjacent-lung clonality associated with shorter survival.

With respect to this clone: Its antigen is unknown. At one end the junction does not follow the germline gene, possibly because of a read error.

Method: immunoSEQ multiplex PCR; TCRdb's copy keeps in-frame clones and lacks some. The sample gives about 41,000 clones, approximately 80% of which show up once; roughly 8.5% is in the top ten. Germline V lookup: CDR1 SSHAT, CDR2 FNYEAQ (reference sequence). The CDR3 is made up of 14 amino acids. The sample in question was PBMCs, obtained before any cancer treatment. J is TRBJ2-5 and V is TRBV7-7; either TRBD1 or TRBD2 may supply D (6 bases each). This TCR derives from a man aged 40-75 years with stage II lung adenocarcinoma. As DNA, the CDR3 is TGTGCTAGCAGCTTTTGGGGGGCTCAAGAGACCCAGTACTTC. It specifies CASSFWGAQETQYF. The full variable domain, with the rest looked up from reference TRBV7-7 and TRBJ2-5, is GAGVSQSPRYKVTKRGQDVTLRCDPISSHATLYWYQQALGQGPEFLTYFNYEAQPDKSGLPSDRFSAERPEGSISTLTIQRTEQRDSAMYRCASSFWGAQETQYFGPGTRLLVL.